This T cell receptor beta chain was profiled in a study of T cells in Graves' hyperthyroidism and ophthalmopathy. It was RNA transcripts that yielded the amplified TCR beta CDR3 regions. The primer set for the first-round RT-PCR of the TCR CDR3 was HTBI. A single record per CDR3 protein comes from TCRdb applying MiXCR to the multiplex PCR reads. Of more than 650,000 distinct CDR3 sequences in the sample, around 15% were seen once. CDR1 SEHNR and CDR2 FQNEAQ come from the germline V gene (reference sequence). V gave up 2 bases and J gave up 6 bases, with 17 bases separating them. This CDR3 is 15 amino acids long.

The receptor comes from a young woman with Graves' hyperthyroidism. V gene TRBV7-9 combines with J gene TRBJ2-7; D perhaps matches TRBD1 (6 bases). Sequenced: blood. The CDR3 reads CASSLLTGAPIEQYF. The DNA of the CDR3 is TGTGCCAGCAGCTTATTGACAGGTGCCCCCATCGAGCAGTACTTC.